A single sample is the source of the 28 T cell receptor beta chains below, sequenced in a study of T cells expressing NK-cell markers. From the 5' RACE reads, TCRdb lists one entry per CDR3 protein and no DNA. The sample's table shows 500,000 to 700,000 distinct CDR3 sequences. Source material: blood T cells: a sorted CD56 or NKG2C T cell subset, CD4+ or CD8+ T cells, or bulk PBMC T cells (not recorded which). Receptor source: a man aged 18 to 29 in good health.

This rearrangement joins TRBV12-3 or TRBV12-4 to TRBJ2-7; with no DNA, the TCRdb D assignment of TRBD1 cannot be verified. This CDR3 has 13 amino acids. CDR3 in amino acids: CASSLGQGIQQYF.

The chain uses TRBV7-3 and TRBJ1-1. CDR3 length: 14 residues. The germline V gene has CDR1 SGHTA and CDR2 FQGTGA. This CDR3 is CASSFGREGTEAFF. The whole variable domain, filled in from reference TRBV7-3 and TRBJ1-1, reads GAGVSQTPSNKVTEKGKYVELRCDPISGHTALYWYRQSLGQGPEFLIYFQGTGAADDSGLPNDRFFAVRPEGSVSTLKIQRTERGDSAVYLCASSFGREGTEAFFGQGTRLTVV.

The rearrangement links TRBV29-1 to TRBJ2-2; absent DNA, TCRdb's TRBD2 call cannot be checked. Germline values: CDR1 SQVTM, CDR2 ANQGSEA. The CDR3 totals 17 residues. CDR3 loop: CSAWGGLRTSGTGELFF.

The V gene is TRBV19, the J gene TRBJ1-1; TCRdb names TRBD1, which stays unverified in the absence of DNA. This CDR3 spans 14 amino acids. The germline V gene has CDR1 LNHDA and CDR2 SQIVND (reference sequence). CDR3 in amino acids: CASSNGQLNTEAFF. The whole variable domain, remainder taken from reference TRBV19 and TRBJ1-1, is DGGITQSPKYLFRKEGQNVTLSCEQNLNHDAMYWYRQDPGQGLRLIYYSQIVNDFQKGDIAEGYSVSREKKESFPLTVTSAQKNPTAFYLCASSNGQLNTEAFFGQGTRLTVV.

This CDR3 is CASSYSGTSGTGELFF. V is TRBV6-5 and J is TRBJ2-2; TCRdb names TRBD2, which stays unverified in the absence of DNA. The CDR3 consists of 16 residues. Germline loops: CDR1 MNHEY, CDR2 SVGAGI.

The chain's CDR3 is CASSTPRDTLRGGAEAFF. This rearrangement joins TRBV5-6 to TRBJ1-1; TCRdb gives TRBD1 as the D gene, but with no DNA this cannot be confirmed. Germline V gene lookup returns CDR1 SGHDT and CDR2 YYEEEE. There are 18 residues in the CDR3.

The gene calls are TRBV30 and TRBJ2-1; TCRdb picks TRBD2, but there is no DNA to check that call. CDR3 length: 16 amino acids. Germline V gives CDR1 GTSNPN, CDR2 SVGIG (reference sequence). The CDR3 reads CAWSANLAGGGNEQFF.

This chain links TRBV6-2 or TRBV6-3 with TRBJ2-4; the TCRdb D gene call, TRBD1, has no DNA to confirm it. Looked up from germline, CDR1 is MNHEY and CDR2 is SVGEGT. The CDR3 loop spans 16 amino acids. The CDR3 sequence: CASRPWTELAKNIQYF.

V is TRBV20-1 and J is TRBJ2-7; with no DNA, the TCRdb D assignment of TRBD1 cannot be verified. CDR1 is DFQATT and CDR2 is SNEGSKA in the germline V gene (reference sequence). The CDR3 is made up of 12 amino acids. CDR3: CSGGTGGYEQYF.

This chain connects TRBV4-1 to TRBJ2-3. Germline V lookup: CDR1 MGHRA, CDR2 YSYEKL. The CDR3 spans 14 residues. The CDR3 sequence: CASSQIEVSYTQYF.

The chain has TRBV12-3 or TRBV12-4 and TRBJ2-5; the D call of TRBD1 rests on TCRdb alone, since no DNA is present to check it. The CDR3 spans 16 residues. CDR3 protein: CASSFFDRGGQETQYF.

V is TRBV6-5 and J is TRBJ2-1; TCRdb names TRBD1, which stays unverified in the absence of DNA. Germline loops: CDR1 MNHEY, CDR2 SVGAGI. The CDR3 length is 17 residues. CDR3 in amino acids: CASSYAGARASYNEQFF.

The chain joins TRBV7-9 to TRBJ2-1; the TCRdb D gene call, TRBD1, has no DNA to confirm it. This CDR3 region has 15 residues. Germline lookup yields CDR1 SEHNR and CDR2 FQNEAQ (reference sequence). The CDR3 sequence is CASSSLGTDYNEQFF.

The chain has TRBV20-1 and TRBJ2-5. CDR1 is DFQATT and CDR2 is SNEGSKA in the germline V gene (reference sequence). This CDR3 has 11 amino acids. CDR3: CSAEDQETQYF.

The J gene is TRBJ2-1, the V gene TRBV7-9; TCRdb calls TRBD1, which cannot be checked without DNA. Germline loops: CDR1 SEHNR, CDR2 FQNEAQ (reference sequence). This CDR3 region has 12 residues. The chain's CDR3 is CASTPSYNEQFF.

The chain carries TRBV7-9 and TRBJ1-1; as DNA is missing, the TRBD1 call by TCRdb cannot be tested. Germline V gene lookup returns CDR1 SEHNR and CDR2 FQNEAQ (reference sequence). The CDR3 runs to 15 residues. CDR3 residues: CASSLWTGLNTEAFF.

This chain links TRBV20-1 with TRBJ2-1; TCRdb's D call, TRBD2, is unchecked because there is no DNA. This CDR3 has 15 amino acids. CDR1 DFQATT and CDR2 SNEGSKA come from the germline V gene (reference sequence). The CDR3 protein is CSANRGLGTYNEQFF.

The gene calls are TRBV3-1 and TRBJ2-1; with no DNA, the TCRdb D assignment of TRBD2 cannot be verified. The CDR3 has 14 amino acids. The germline CDR1 and CDR2 sequences are LGHDT and YNNKEL (reference sequence). CDR3 protein: CASSHRTSRNEQFF.

This chain connects TRBV4-1 to TRBJ1-6; no DNA is available, so the TRBD1 call from TCRdb remains unchecked. The germline V gene has CDR1 MGHRA and CDR2 YSYEKL. The CDR3 is 15 amino acids. CDR3 sequence: CASSQEWGGGSPLHF.

CDR3 loop: CASTFVHGSGGEQFF. The gene calls are TRBV27 and TRBJ2-1; TCRdb selects TRBD1, and the lack of DNA leaves this call unchecked. The CDR3 loop spans 15 amino acids. Germline V lookup: CDR1 MNHEY, CDR2 SMNVEV (reference sequence).

The chain combines TRBV20-1 with TRBJ2-1; TCRdb's D call of TRBD1 is untestable without DNA. Per the germline V gene, CDR1 is DFQATT and CDR2 is SNEGSKA (reference sequence). The CDR3 runs 15 residues. The CDR3 sequence: CSQAMTSGGVNEQFF.

The chain couples TRBV9 to TRBJ2-3; TCRdb names TRBD2, which stays unverified in the absence of DNA. Germline CDR1 SGDLS, CDR2 YYNGEE. The CDR3 is 15 residues long. CDR3 protein: CASSVSGSSTDTQYF.

The J gene is TRBJ2-2, the V gene TRBV7-2; TCRdb's assignment of TRBD1 cannot be checked, as there is no DNA. There are 13 residues in the CDR3. CDR1 is SGHTA, CDR2 FQGNSA, per germline. This CDR3 is CASSSNRAGELFF.

This rearrangement joins TRBV7-2 to TRBJ2-2. Germline V gene sequence: CDR1 SGHTA, CDR2 FQGNSA. The CDR3 is 15 residues long. The CDR3 spells CASSFSTLNTGELFF.

The chain joins TRBV6-4 to TRBJ2-2. The V gene's germline CDR1 is MRHNA and CDR2 SNTAGT. The CDR3 is 16 residues long. CDR3 in amino acids: CASSDSLALNTGELFF.

The chain links TRBV7-2 to TRBJ2-3; TCRdb selects TRBD1, and the lack of DNA leaves this call unchecked. Per germline, CDR1 SGHTA and CDR2 FQGNSA. This CDR3 is built from 14 residues. The chain's CDR3 is CASSSDRFTDTQYF. The entire variable domain, with the rest obtained from reference TRBV7-2 and TRBJ2-3, is as follows: GAGVSQSPSNKVTEKGKDVELRCDPISGHTALYWYRQSLGQGLEFLIYFQGNSAPDKSGLPSDRFSAERTGGSVSTLTIQRTQQEDSAVYLCASSSDRFTDTQYFGPGTRLTVL.

The chain is built from TRBV7-9 and TRBJ2-5; TCRdb designates TRBD1, a call that cannot be tested without DNA. This CDR3 comprises 16 residues. Germline assignment: CDR1 SEHNR and CDR2 FQNEAQ (reference sequence). The CDR3 here is CASSIPRGPYQETQYF.

V gene TRBV20-1 combines with J gene TRBJ2-1; checking the TCRdb D call of TRBD2 is not possible without DNA. Germline values: CDR1 DFQATT, CDR2 SNEGSKA (reference sequence). The CDR3 has 14 amino acids. CDR3 sequence: CSAPGLAGPNEQFF.